These 25 T cell receptor beta chains were sequenced from one sample in a study of PD-1 blockade in classical Hodgkin lymphoma. Each patient experienced a relapse that followed autologous stem cell transplantation, and brentuximab vedotin exposure varied. Repertoires were generated with immunoSEQ multiplex PCR, while TCRdb's copy carries only in-frame clones and drops some. The sample yields 20,000 to 25,000 clones, 60% to 85% seen once. The source was peripheral blood mononuclear cells (PBMCs), collected before the second cycle of nivolumab. The receptors stem from a human donor with classical Hodgkin lymphoma.

The J gene is TRBJ2-5, the V gene TRBV7-2; D is undetermined. Trimming removed 7 bases from V and 1 base from J, with 13 bases in between. Germline CDR1 is SGHTA and CDR2 is FQGNSA. This CDR3 is 14 amino acids long. This CDR3 is CASKPRVGQETQYF. Here the CDR3 DNA reads TGTGCCAGCAAACCACGGGTGGGCCAAGAGACCCAGTACTTC.

V usage is TRBV10-3 and J usage is TRBJ2-2, with 14 bases identical to TRBD2. V lost 9 bases, J lost 6 bases, and 3 bases stayed unmatched. The CDR3 runs 14 residues. Germline V lookup: CDR1 ENHRY, CDR2 SYGVKD. In DNA form, the CDR3 reads TGTGCCATGGGGACTAGCGGGAGTTCCGGGGAGCTGTTTTTT. As protein: CAMGTSGSSGELFF.

V gene TRBV7-3 combines with J gene TRBJ2-1, with D maybe TRBD2 (6 bases). Germline V gene sequence: CDR1 SGHTA, CDR2 FQGTGA. The CDR3 totals 13 residues. Trimming cost V 4 bases and J 4 bases, with 8 bases left between them. The CDR3 is CASSSGRYNEQFF. In DNA form, the CDR3 reads TGTGCCAGCAGCTCCGGGAGATACAATGAGCAGTTCTTC.

V is TRBV28 and J is TRBJ2-7, with D possibly TRBD2 on 5 matching bases. The CDR3 totals 13 residues. Germline assignment: CDR1 MDHEN and CDR2 SYDVKM. Here the CDR3 DNA reads TGTGCGGGAGCCAGCCGTTACTGGGGCGAGCAGTACTTC. Amino acids: CAGASRYWGEQYF.

This clone has a single count. The chain links TRBV13 to TRBJ2-5; TRBD2 agrees at 12 bases. Judging by the DNA end, TRBJ2-7 fits better; the J call may be wrong. This CDR3 is 14 amino acids long. Germline V gives CDR1 PRHDT, CDR2 FYEKMQ (reference sequence). The CDR3 is CASSTSGSPYEQYF. The DNA for the CDR3 is TGTGCCAGTTCGACTAGCGGGAGCCCCTACGAGCAGTACTTC.

This clone was recorded once. The CDR3, as DNA: TGTGCCAGCACTAGAAACAGGGGAAACACCATATATTTT. This sequence encodes CASTRNRGNTIYF. J is TRBJ1-3 and V is TRBV6-6; perhaps TRBD1 as D (5 bases). The CDR3 has 13 amino acids. The V gene's germline CDR1 is MNHNY and CDR2 SVGAGI (reference sequence). V dropped 7 bases and J dropped 4 bases, with 11 bases sitting between them.

The chain uses TRBV10-2 and TRBJ2-1, with D perhaps TRBD2 (5 bases). Germline values: CDR1 WSHSY, CDR2 SAAADI. Trimming took 7 bases from V and 6 from J, leaving 16 bases between them. The CDR3 contains 14 residues. The CDR3 protein is CASKRSGVANEQFF. The CDR3 DNA sequence: TGCGCCAGCAAGCGGTCAGGTGTGGCCAATGAGCAGTTCTTC.

The chain is built from TRBV5-1 and TRBJ2-5, with D possibly TRBD2 on 6 matching bases. This CDR3 region has 12 residues. V gave up 4 bases and J gave up 2 bases, with 6 bases separating them. Germline V gene data show CDR1 as SGHRS and CDR2 as YFSETQ. CDR3 coding DNA: TGCGCCAGCAGCGCGGGGCAAGAGACCCAGTACTTC. It is translated as CASSAGQETQYF.

The gene calls are TRBV19 and TRBJ2-7; weak D call: TRBD2 (6 bases). The CDR3 is made up of 13 amino acids. Per germline, CDR1 LNHDA and CDR2 SQIVND (reference sequence). V lost 6 bases and J lost 10, with 19 bases in between. The CDR3 is CASRDYPQASQYF. The CDR3 DNA is TGTGCCAGTAGGGACTATCCCCAGGCGAGCCAGTACTTC.

This clone showed up just once. The CDR3 region has the DNA TGTGCCAGCAGCGCTAGGGGCCCAGGAAACACCATATATTTT. Translating it yields CASSARGPGNTIYF. The rearrangement links TRBV7-2 to TRBJ1-3; TRBD1 is a possible D gene (5 bases). Trimming left V 5 bases short and J 4 bases short, with 12 bases between. This CDR3 comprises 14 residues. Germline CDR1 is SGHTA and CDR2 is FQGNSA.

This clone was seen once. The genes are TRBV25-1 and TRBJ2-2; 7 bases are shared with TRBD2. Trimming at V came to 4 bases and at J to 6 bases, leaving 17 bases not matched to a gene. Germline CDR1 and CDR2: MGHDK and SYGVNS. This CDR3 has 18 amino acids. The CDR3 sequence: CASSGPSTGLTHAGELFF. The CDR3 bases are TGTGCCAGCAGTGGACCCTCAACGGGACTAACCCATGCCGGGGAGCTGTTTTTT. The whole variable domain, remainder taken from reference TRBV25-1 and TRBJ2-2, is EADIYQTPRYLVIGTGKKITLECSQTMGHDKMYWYQQDPGMELHLIHYSYGVNSTEKGDLSSESTVSRIRTEHFPLTLESARPSHTSQYLCASSGPSTGLTHAGELFFGEGSRLTVL.

For the CDR3, the DNA is TGTGCCAGCGGGCGTTCCCGGGGTGGCAGCACAGATACGCAGTATTTT. Translated: CASGRSRGGSTDTQYF. This chain joins TRBV2 and TRBJ2-3, with D perhaps TRBD2 (5 bases). V was cut by 8 bases and J by 0 bases, with 18 bases left in between. CDR1 is SNHLY, CDR2 FYNNEI, per germline. The CDR3 spans 16 residues.

The gene calls are TRBV29-1 and TRBJ2-3; 8 nucleotides match TRBD1. The ends lost 6 bases at V and 0 bases at J; junction bases unmatched: 2. The CDR3 runs to 13 residues. Germline V gene data show CDR1 as SQVTM and CDR2 as ANQGSEA. The CDR3 spells CSVDRDSTDTQYF. In nucleotides, the CDR3 is TGCAGCGTGGACAGGGACAGCACAGATACGCAGTATTTT.

The J gene is TRBJ2-1, the V gene TRBV5-1, with D perhaps TRBD2 (5 bases). The V gene lost 0 bases and the J gene lost 5 bases, with 9 bases spanning the gap. The CDR3 extends over 14 amino acids. CDR1 is SGHRS and CDR2 is YFSETQ in the germline V gene. CDR3 nucleotide sequence: TGCGCCAGCAGCTTGGGCATGGGAGACAATGAGCAGTTCTTC. This sequence encodes CASSLGMGDNEQFF.

The V call is TRBV6-5, the J call TRBJ1-2; the D is unclear. CDR1 and CDR2 (germline): MNHEY, SVGAGI. There are 15 residues in the CDR3. Trimming removed 0 bases at V and 4 bases at J, with 12 bases between. CDR3: CASSYSFRKGYGYTF. In nucleotides, the CDR3 is TGTGCCAGCAGTTACTCGTTCAGGAAGGGCTATGGCTACACCTTC.

The genes are TRBV12-2 and TRBJ2-1; TRBD2 is taken as the D call from the table, unchecked against the DNA. TRBV12-2 is shown as a pseudogene. The CDR3 consists of 13 residues. For the CDR3, the DNA is TGTGCAAGTCGCTTAGAGAGTTGTTTTGAGCAGTTCTTC. It is translated as CASRLESCFEQFF.

The J gene is TRBJ2-3, the V gene TRBV10-3, with a possible D match to TRBD1 (6 bases). The CDR3 has 14 amino acids. V was pared by 11 bases and J by 0 bases, with 15 bases between. The V gene's germline CDR1 is ENHRY and CDR2 SYGVKD. The CDR3 bases are TGTGCCGCCGGGACATCGACTAGCACAGATACGCAGTATTTT. Translated: CAAGTSTSTDTQYF.

The rearrangement links TRBV2 to TRBJ1-1; no definite D call. Trimming pared 4 bases from V and 11 bases from J, leaving 8 bases between. This CDR3 region has 10 residues. From germline, CDR1 is SNHLY and CDR2 FYNNEI. The CDR3 DNA is TGTGCCAGCAGTGTTGGAATGGCTTTCTTT. Translated, it gives CASSVGMAFF.

This clone was picked up one time. V and J are TRBV11-2 and TRBJ2-2; 8 nucleotides match TRBD2. J gave up 6 bases and V 5 bases, and 5 bases lay outside the gene matches. In germline, CDR1 is SGHAT, CDR2 FQNNGV. The CDR3 length is 14 residues. The DNA of the CDR3 is TGTGCCAGCAGCCCCTGGACTAGCCCCGGGGAGCTGTTTTTT. It is translated as CASSPWTSPGELFF.

The rearrangement joins TRBV6-6 to TRBJ1-5; 7 bases are shared with TRBD1. The CDR3 is made up of 16 amino acids. Per the germline V gene, CDR1 is MNHNY and CDR2 is SVGAGI (reference sequence). The junction had 5 bases not matched to a gene; V was cut back by 2 bases and J by 1 base. DNA for the CDR3: TGTGCCAGCAGTTACGGGGGACAGATAAGCAATCAGCCCCAGCATTTT. The encoded protein is CASSYGGQISNQPQHF.

The rearrangement links TRBV7-9 to TRBJ2-7, with TRBD2 matching over 10 bases. The CDR3 is 14 residues long. The germline CDR1 and CDR2 sequences are SEHNR and FQNEAQ (reference sequence). V dropped 9 bases and J dropped 2; count of bases not matched to a gene: 7. CDR3 protein: CARASGTSAYEQYF. Here the CDR3 DNA reads TGTGCCAGAGCGTCCGGGACTAGCGCCTACGAGCAGTACTTC.

V is TRBV6-5 and J is TRBJ1-1; D is unresolved. CDR1 is MNHEY, CDR2 SVGAGI, per germline. Deletions cut 7 bases from V and 7 bases from J, with 16 bases between. The CDR3 contains 13 residues. CDR3 loop: CASIEAGKLEAFF. As DNA, the CDR3 is TGTGCCAGCATCGAAGCCGGGAAGCTTGAAGCTTTCTTT.

In its sample, this clone was seen a few times. DNA for the CDR3: TGTGCCAGCAGCCGGGGACACGGCTACGAGCAGTACTTC. Its translation is CASSRGHGYEQYF. The V and J genes are TRBV6-5 and TRBJ2-7; maybe TRBD1 (6 bases). V lost 6 bases to trimming and J lost 3 bases, with 12 bases between them. This CDR3 comprises 13 residues. Germline CDR1 MNHEY, CDR2 SVGAGI.

The chain is built from TRBV7-9 and TRBJ2-1; D uncertain. V was pared by 8 bases and J by 9 bases, with 20 bases between. Germline loops: CDR1 SEHNR, CDR2 FQNEAQ (reference sequence). The length of the CDR3 is 14 residues. CDR3 protein: CASVPGATVVEQFF. The CDR3 nucleotides are TGTGCCAGCGTACCAGGAGCCACCGTGGTTGAGCAGTTCTTC.

V gene TRBV7-9 combines with J gene TRBJ2-3; D might be TRBD1 or TRBD2, each matching 5 bases. Trimming removed 4 bases at V and 0 bases at J, with 8 bases between. The germline gives CDR1 SEHNR, CDR2 FQNEAQ (reference sequence). There are 14 residues in the CDR3. The CDR3 DNA reads as TGTGCCAGCAGCTCCCGGGACAGCACAGATACGCAGTATTTT. Its translation is CASSSRDSTDTQYF. Full variable domain (missing parts from reference TRBV7-9 and TRBJ2-3): DTGVSQNPRHKITKRGQNVTFRCDPISEHNRLYWYRQTLGQGPEFLTYFQNEAQLEKSRLLSDRFSAERPKGSFSTLEIQRTEQGDSAMYLCASSSRDSTDTQYFGPGTRLTVL.